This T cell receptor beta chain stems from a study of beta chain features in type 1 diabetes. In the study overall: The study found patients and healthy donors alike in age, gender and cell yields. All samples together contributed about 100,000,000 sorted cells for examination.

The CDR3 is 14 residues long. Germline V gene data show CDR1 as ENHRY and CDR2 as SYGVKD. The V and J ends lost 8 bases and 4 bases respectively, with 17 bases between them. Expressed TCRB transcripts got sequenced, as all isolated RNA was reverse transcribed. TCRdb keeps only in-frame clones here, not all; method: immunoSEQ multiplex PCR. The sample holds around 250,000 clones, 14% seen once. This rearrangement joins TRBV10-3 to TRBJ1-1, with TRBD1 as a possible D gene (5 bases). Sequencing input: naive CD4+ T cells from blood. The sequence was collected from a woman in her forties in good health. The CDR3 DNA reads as TGTGCCATCCGCGGGACCGGGGCGGTCACTGAAGCTTTCTTT. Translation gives CAIRGTGAVTEAFF.